The T cell receptor beta chain under discussion was sequenced for a study of blood T cells in healthy people across ages. General observations from the study: TCR beta diversity, measured per million T cells, fell in a roughly linear way with age.

Germline lookup yields CDR1 SGHTA and CDR2 FQGNSA. Trimming removed 1 base at V and 7 bases at J, with 23 bases between. This CDR3 contains 18 residues. Comments on this clonotype: No antigen is known for it.

Combining a sample-barcoded 5' primer with a J-beta primer mix, a second PCR ran for 7 to 11 cycles. Each cDNA molecule was tagged by a template-switch adaptor with 12 random nucleotides. TCRdb itself ran the 5' RACE reads through MiXCR, one entry per CDR3 protein. This table has around 1,000,000 distinct CDR3 sequences, under 30% appearing once. These data were also reused for a study on T cells of mothers and their children. That paper adds: Nobody spotted any persistent microchimeric T cell clones.

This clonotype was sampled from a girl aged 2 to 10 in good health. Sequencing input: blood. The chain employs TRBV7-2 and TRBJ2-1; D tentatively reads TRBD1 or TRBD2 (6 bases each). CDR3 DNA sequence: TGTGCCAGCAGCTTAGTTGGCCTTAGGGGGGCAAACTTAAATGAGCAGTTCTTC. Its protein product is CASSLVGLRGANLNEQFF.